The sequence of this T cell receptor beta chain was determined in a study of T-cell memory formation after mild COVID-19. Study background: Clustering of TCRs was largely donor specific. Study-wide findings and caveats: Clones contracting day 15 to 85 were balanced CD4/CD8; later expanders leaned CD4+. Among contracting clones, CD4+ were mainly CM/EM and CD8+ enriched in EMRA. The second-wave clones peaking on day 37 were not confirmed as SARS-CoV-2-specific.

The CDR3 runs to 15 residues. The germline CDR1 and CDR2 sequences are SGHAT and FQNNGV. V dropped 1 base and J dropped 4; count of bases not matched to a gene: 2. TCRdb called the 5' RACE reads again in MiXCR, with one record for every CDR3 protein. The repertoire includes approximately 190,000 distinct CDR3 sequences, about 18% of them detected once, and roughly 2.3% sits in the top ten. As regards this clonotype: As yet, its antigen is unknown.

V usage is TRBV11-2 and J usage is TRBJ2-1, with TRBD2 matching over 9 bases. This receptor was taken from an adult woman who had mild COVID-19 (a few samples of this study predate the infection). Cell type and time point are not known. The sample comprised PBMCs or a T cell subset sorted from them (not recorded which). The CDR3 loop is CASSLVRGGYNEQFF. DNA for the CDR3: TGTGCCAGCAGCTTAGTGCGGGGGGGTTACAATGAGCAGTTCTTC.